A single sample is the source of the 8 T cell receptor beta chains below, sequenced in a study of CD8+ T cells in alopecia areata. RNA, once extracted, was reverse transcribed into cDNA for use as the sequencing template. Data came from immunoSEQ multiplex PCR; TCRdb stores just in-frame clones and leaves some out. The repertoire has 90,000 to 150,000 clones, approximately 60% of them found once; the top ten carry roughly 2.8%. Sequencing was performed on CD4+ T cells sorted from blood. These receptors were taken from a human donor in good health.

The chain carries TRBV29-1 and TRBJ2-1; unclear D gene. The germline V and J ends were trimmed by 4 bases and 8 bases, with 12 bases remaining between them. The CDR3 covers 12 residues. Germline CDR1 SQVTM, CDR2 ANQGSEA. The CDR3 sequence is CSVGMPGDEQFF. The CDR3 DNA sequence: TGCAGCGTTGGGATGCCAGGCGATGAGCAGTTCTTC.

V usage is TRBV5-1 and J usage is TRBJ2-1, with 10 nucleotides matching TRBD2. Germline CDR1 SGHRS, CDR2 YFSETQ. This CDR3 is 15 amino acids long. Unmatched junction bases numbered 8, after V lost 4 bases and J lost 7 bases. CDR3 coding DNA: TGCGCCAGCAGCCACGAGCGGGGGGGCCGGAATGAGCAGTTCTTC. Translated: CASSHERGGRNEQFF.

This clone has only a few counts. The V gene is TRBV2, the J gene TRBJ2-3; D unclear. CDR3 length: 12 residues. Per germline, CDR1 SNHLY and CDR2 FYNNEI. V was trimmed by 6 bases and J by 5 bases, leaving 9 bases between them. In nucleotides, the CDR3 is TGTGCCAGCAGCCAACACCTAGATACGCAGTATTTT. Its translation is CASSQHLDTQYF.

This clone has more than one count but fewer than ten. The chain couples TRBV5-6 to TRBJ1-1; D might be TRBD1 (5 bases). The length of the CDR3 is 14 residues. The germline V and J ends were trimmed by 3 bases and 4 bases, with 13 bases remaining between them. Germline V CDR1 and CDR2: SGHDT, YYEEEE. The CDR3 is CASSSRGGSTEAFF. The CDR3 DNA reads as TGTGCCAGCAGCTCCCGGGGGGGGAGCACTGAAGCTTTCTTT. Using reference TRBV5-6 and TRBJ1-1 for the parts outside the CDR3, the full variable domain is DAGVTQSPTHLIKTRGQQVTLRCSPKSGHDTVSWYQQALGQGPQFIFQYYEEEERQRGNFPDRFSGHQFPNYSSELNVNALLLGDSALYLCASSSRGGSTEAFFGQGTRLTVV.

The chain links TRBV2 to TRBJ1-1; 10 nucleotides align to TRBD1. From germline, CDR1 is SNHLY and CDR2 FYNNEI. The ends lost 6 bases at V and 6 bases at J; junction bases unmatched: 7. The CDR3 consists of 14 residues. CDR3 region: CASRGTGVLAEAFF. The CDR3 DNA follows: TGTGCCAGCAGGGGGACAGGGGTGCTGGCTGAAGCTTTCTTT.

This clone was picked up a small number of times. This rearrangement joins TRBV11-2 to TRBJ2-3; perhaps TRBD2 as D (7 bases). Trimming cost V 7 bases and J 6 bases, with 17 bases left between them. Germline V lookup: CDR1 SGHAT, CDR2 FQNNGV. The CDR3 has 14 amino acids. The CDR3 loop is CASNRRGPPDTQYF. The CDR3 region has the DNA TGTGCCAGCAATCGGCGGGGGCCCCCGGATACGCAGTATTTT.

This chain joins TRBV5-1 and TRBJ1-1; D is uncertain. The CDR3 length is 13 residues. Per the germline V gene, CDR1 is SGHRS and CDR2 is YFSETQ. V dropped 5 bases and J dropped 11 bases, with 19 bases sitting between them. CDR3: CASSTVGNKDAFF. The CDR3 DNA is TGCGCCAGCAGTACTGTGGGGAATAAGGACGCTTTCTTT.

The chain links TRBV30 to TRBJ2-7; 7 positions agree with TRBD1. This CDR3 spans 13 amino acids. With V trimmed by 0 bases and J by 3 bases, 2 bases remained unmatched. Germline CDR1 and CDR2: GTSNPN and SVGIG (reference sequence). CDR3 DNA: TGTGCCTGGAGTGTTCCAGGGGGCTACGAGCAGTACTTC. It yields the protein CAWSVPGGYEQYF. Combining the CDR3 with reference TRBV30 and TRBJ2-7 gives the whole variable domain SQTIHQWPATLVQPVGSPLSLECTVEGTSNPNLYWYRQAAGRGLQLLFYSVGIGQISSEVPQNLSASRPQDRQFILSSKKLLLSDSGFYLCAWSVPGGYEQYFGPGTRLTVT.